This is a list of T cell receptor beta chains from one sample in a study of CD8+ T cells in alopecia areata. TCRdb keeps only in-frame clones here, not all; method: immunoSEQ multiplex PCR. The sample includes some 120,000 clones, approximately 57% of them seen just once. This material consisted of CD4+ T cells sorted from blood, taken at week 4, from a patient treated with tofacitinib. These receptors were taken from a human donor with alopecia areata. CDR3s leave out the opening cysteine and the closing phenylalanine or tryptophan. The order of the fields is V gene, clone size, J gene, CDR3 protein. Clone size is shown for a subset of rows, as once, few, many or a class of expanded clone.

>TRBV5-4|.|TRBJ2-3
ASSRSRDYNTQY
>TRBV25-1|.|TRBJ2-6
ASRGTVSGANVLT
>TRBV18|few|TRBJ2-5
ASSGQGRMETQY
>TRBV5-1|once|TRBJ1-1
ASSTGQGTEAF
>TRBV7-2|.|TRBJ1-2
ASSLASTANYGYT
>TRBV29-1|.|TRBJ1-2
SVAPDSYGYT
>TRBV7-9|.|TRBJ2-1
ASSLMAASYNEQF
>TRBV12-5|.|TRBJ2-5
ASGLGEGKTQY
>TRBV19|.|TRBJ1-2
ASLSYANYGYT
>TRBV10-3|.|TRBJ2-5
AISESVEGQGQY
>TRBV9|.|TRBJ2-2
ASSGLAATTGELF
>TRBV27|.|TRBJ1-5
ASSPALRDQPQH
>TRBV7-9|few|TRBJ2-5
ASSSQGSETQY
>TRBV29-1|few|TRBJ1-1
SVEPGWNTEAF
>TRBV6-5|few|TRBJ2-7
ASSRTRFSYEQY
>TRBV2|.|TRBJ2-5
ASSDAGEETQY
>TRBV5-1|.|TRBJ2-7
ASSLGPIYEQY
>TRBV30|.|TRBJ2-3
AWSRTDTQY
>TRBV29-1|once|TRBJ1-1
SVAPGWGMNTEAF
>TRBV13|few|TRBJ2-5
ASTLGRPETQY
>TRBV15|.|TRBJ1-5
ATSILSEQPQH
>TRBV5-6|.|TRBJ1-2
ASSLDRTIRGYT